This TCR beta chain was found in a study of yellow fever vaccine responses in identical twins. In TCRdb, the RT-PCR reads were re-called with MiXCR into one record per CDR3 protein. Found here are tens of thousands of distinct CDR3 sequences, more than 60% of them singletons; the top ten hold about 5%. CDR3 size: 13 residues. Germline CDR1 reads SNHLY; CDR2 reads FYNNEI. V trimming: 10 bases; J trimming: 1 base; junction bases outside the gene matches: 6. The source is a woman aged 18-29 years who received the yellow fever vaccine. The rearrangement uses TRBV2 and TRBJ2-5, with 7 bases identical to TRBD1. Sequences were derived from T cells from blood (PBMCs), unsorted or a sorted subset (not recorded which), sampled before or after yellow fever vaccination (not recorded which). In DNA, the CDR3 is TGTGCCACAAAGGGGGCTGGCCAAGAGACCCAGTACTTC. Protein product: CATKGAGQETQYF.